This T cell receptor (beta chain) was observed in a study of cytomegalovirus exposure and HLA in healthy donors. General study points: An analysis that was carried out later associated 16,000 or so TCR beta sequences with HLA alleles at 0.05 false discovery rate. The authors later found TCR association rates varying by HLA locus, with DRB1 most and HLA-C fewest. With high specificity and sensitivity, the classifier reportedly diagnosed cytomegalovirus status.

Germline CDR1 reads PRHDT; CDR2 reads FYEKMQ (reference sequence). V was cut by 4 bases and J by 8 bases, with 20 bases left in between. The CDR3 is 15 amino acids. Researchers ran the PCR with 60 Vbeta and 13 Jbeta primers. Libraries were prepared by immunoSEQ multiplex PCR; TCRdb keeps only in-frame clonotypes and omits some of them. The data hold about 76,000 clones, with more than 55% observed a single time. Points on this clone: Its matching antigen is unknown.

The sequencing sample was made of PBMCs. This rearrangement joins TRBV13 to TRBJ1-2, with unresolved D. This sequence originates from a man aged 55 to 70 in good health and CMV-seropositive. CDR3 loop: CASSSQVRELGGYTF. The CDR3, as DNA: TGTGCCAGCAGCTCCCAAGTGCGGGAATTGGGGGGCTACACCTTC.